Included here is one T cell receptor (beta chain) sequence, with context. These data come from a study of blood T cell repertoires in COVID-19. Study summary: COVID-19 samples, acute and convalescent, were from the United States, Italy and Spain. Sources were T cells, B-cell-depleted T cells, or PBMCs; the material itself was cDNA or gDNA.

As handled by the study authors: Reference gene primers were amplified, and this amplification served to estimate nucleated cell counts. TCRdb's table, derived via immunoSEQ multiplex PCR, lists solely in-frame clones and lacks some. The V and J calls and clone size come from that table; D and trimming were worked out from the DNA. The sample holds around 180,000 clones, 70% to 90% seen once. Germline CDR1 and CDR2: SEHNR and FQNEAQ (reference sequence). There are 19 residues in the CDR3. Trimming removed 5 bases at V and 5 bases at J, with 28 bases between. Sequencing was performed on peripheral blood. This chain uses TRBV7-9 with TRBJ2-1, with D perhaps TRBD2 (5 bases). This clonotype originated in a man aged 55 to 70 with acute or convalescent COVID-19. The DNA of the CDR3 is TGTGCCAGCAGCCAAACTTATACGTTATCGAGGGAGAGGGACAATGAGCAGTTCTTC. This encodes CASSQTYTLSRERDNEQFF.